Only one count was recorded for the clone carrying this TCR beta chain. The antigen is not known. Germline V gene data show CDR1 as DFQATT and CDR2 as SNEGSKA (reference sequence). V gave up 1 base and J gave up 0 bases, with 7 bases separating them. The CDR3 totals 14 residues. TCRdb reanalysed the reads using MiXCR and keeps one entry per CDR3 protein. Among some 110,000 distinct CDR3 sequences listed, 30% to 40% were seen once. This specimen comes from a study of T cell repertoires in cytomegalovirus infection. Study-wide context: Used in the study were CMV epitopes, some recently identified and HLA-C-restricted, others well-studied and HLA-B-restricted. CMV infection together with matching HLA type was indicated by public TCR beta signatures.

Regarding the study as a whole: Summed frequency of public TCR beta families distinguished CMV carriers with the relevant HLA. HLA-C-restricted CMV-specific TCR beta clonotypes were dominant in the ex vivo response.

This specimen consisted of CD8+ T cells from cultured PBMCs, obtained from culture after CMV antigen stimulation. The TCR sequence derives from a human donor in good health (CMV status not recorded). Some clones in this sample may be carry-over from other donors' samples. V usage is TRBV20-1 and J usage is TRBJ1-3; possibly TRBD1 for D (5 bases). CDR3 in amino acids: CSARAGGSGNTIYF. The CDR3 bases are TGCAGTGCTAGAGCGGGGGGCTCTGGAAACACCATATATTTT.